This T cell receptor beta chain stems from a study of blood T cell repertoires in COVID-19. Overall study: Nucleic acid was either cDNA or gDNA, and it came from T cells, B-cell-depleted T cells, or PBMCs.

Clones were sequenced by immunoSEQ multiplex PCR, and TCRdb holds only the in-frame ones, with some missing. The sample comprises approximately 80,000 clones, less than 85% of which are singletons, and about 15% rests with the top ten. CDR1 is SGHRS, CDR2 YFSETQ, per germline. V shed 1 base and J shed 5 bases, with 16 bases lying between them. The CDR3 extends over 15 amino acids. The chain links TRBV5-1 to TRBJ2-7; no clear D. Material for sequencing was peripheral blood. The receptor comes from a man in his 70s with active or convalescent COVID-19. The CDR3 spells CASSLMAFSEDEQYF. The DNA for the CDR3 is TGCGCCAGCAGCTTGATGGCCTTCTCTGAGGACGAGCAGTACTTC.